This T cell receptor (beta chain) was sequenced in a study of blood T cell repertoires in COVID-19. Turning to the study itself: The origin of the acute and convalescent COVID-19 samples was the United States, Italy and Spain. T cells, B-cell-depleted T cells, or PBMCs provided the cDNA or gDNA that served as material.

Germline CDR1 SGHRS, CDR2 YFSETQ. The V and J ends lost 4 bases and 3 bases, in that order; junction bases with no gene match: 5. The CDR3 is 15 amino acids. This clone was observed a handful of times. In the authors' workflow: Nucleated cell number was recorded as an estimate derived from reference gene primer amplification. Using immunoSEQ multiplex PCR, the repertoire was profiled, and TCRdb retains in-frame clones only, with some absent. Clone size and V and J calls were adopted from that table, with D and trimming inferred from the DNA. The sample includes roughly 230,000 clones, 83% of them seen just once.

The rearrangement joins TRBV5-1 to TRBJ1-4, with TRBD1 identical over 8 bases. The sample taken for sequencing was peripheral blood. The clonotype originates from a woman between 50 and 59 years old with acute or convalescent COVID-19. The CDR3 loop is CASSRGTGPNEKLFF. The DNA for the CDR3 is TGCGCCAGCAGCCGAGGGACAGGCCCTAATGAAAAACTGTTTTTT.